These 17 T cell receptor beta chains were all obtained from the same sample, sequenced in a study of blood T cell repertoires in COVID-19. Libraries were prepared by immunoSEQ multiplex PCR; TCRdb keeps only in-frame clonotypes and omits some of them. The sample records roughly 250,000 clones, over 80% being singletons. The sequenced sample consisted of PBMCs or T cells enriched from blood (not recorded which). The receptors come from a woman in her forties who had been exposed to COVID-19.

The rearrangement links TRBV7-2 to TRBJ1-5; 8 nucleotides align to TRBD1. Germline-derived CDR1 and CDR2 are SGHTA and FQGNSA. This CDR3 region has 16 residues. Trimming cost V 1 base and J 4 bases; bases outside gene matches: 6. CDR3 nucleotides: TGTGCCAGCAGCTTAGGCGGGGACAGGAGAAATCAGCCCCAGCATTTT. Amino acid sequence: CASSLGGDRRNQPQHF.

This clone was detected a few times. The chain is built from TRBV4-1 and TRBJ2-7; 10 bases are shared with TRBD1. The V gene end was trimmed by 1 base and the J gene end by 3 bases; junction bases not matched to a gene: 6. Looked up from germline, CDR1 is MGHRA and CDR2 is YSYEKL. CDR3 length: 16 amino acids. CDR3 sequence: CASSQVVGTGVYEQYF. The CDR3 region has the DNA TGCGCCAGCAGCCAAGTTGTGGGGACAGGGGTCTACGAGCAGTACTTC.

The chain employs TRBV20-1 and TRBJ1-1; weak D call: TRBD1 (5 bases). The CDR3 runs to 14 residues. The germline V gene has CDR1 DFQATT and CDR2 SNEGSKA (reference sequence). V gave up 3 bases and J gave up 3 bases, with 14 bases separating them. CDR3 protein: CSASPAGLDTEAFF. The CDR3 DNA is TGCAGTGCTAGTCCCGCAGGGTTAGACACTGAAGCTTTCTTT.

CDR3 region: CASSYGRELSNQPQHF. In DNA, the CDR3 is TGTGCCAGCAGTTACGGGAGGGAACTTAGCAATCAGCCCCAGCATTTT. This chain joins TRBV6-2 or TRBV6-3 and TRBJ1-5; no definite D call. The CDR3 totals 16 residues. Trimming stripped 2 bases from V and 0 bases from J, with 11 bases between. Germline V gene sequence: CDR1 MNHEY, CDR2 SVGEGT.

The chain combines TRBV6-1 with TRBJ2-2, with TRBD2 matching 9 bases. CDR1 and CDR2 from the germline V gene are MNHNS and SASEGT. The CDR3 sequence is 18 residues long. The junction had 12 bases not matched to a gene; V was cut back by 3 bases and J by 4 bases. DNA for the CDR3: TGTGCCAGCAGTGATAGGATTAGCGGGAGTTCATTCACCGGGGAGCTGTTTTTT. Translated, it gives CASSDRISGSSFTGELFF.

The chain has TRBV19 and TRBJ1-2; the D is unclear. V lost 5 bases and J 6 bases, leaving 13 bases between the germline ends. This CDR3 comprises 13 residues. Germline V gene lookup returns CDR1 LNHDA and CDR2 SQIVND (reference sequence). In nucleotides, the CDR3 is TGTGCCAGTAGTTGGCCCGCCGGGGATGGCTACACCTTC. Its translation is CASSWPAGDGYTF.

The rearrangement uses TRBV7-6 and TRBJ2-1; 7 nucleotides line up with TRBD2. Germline assignment: CDR1 SGHVS and CDR2 FNYEAQ. The V gene end was trimmed by 1 base and the J gene end by 0 bases; junction bases not matched to a gene: 3. This CDR3 is 16 amino acids long. As DNA, the CDR3 is TGTGCCAGCAGCTTAGGAGGCGGGGGCTCCTACAATGAGCAGTTCTTC. Protein sequence: CASSLGGGGSYNEQFF. Variable domain in full (rest from reference TRBV7-6 and TRBJ2-1): GAGVSQSPRYKVTKRGQDVALRCDPISGHVSLYWYRQALGQGPEFLTYFNYEAQQDKSGLPNDRFSAERPEGSISTLTIQRTEQRDSAMYRCASSLGGGGSYNEQFFGPGTRLTVL.

CDR3 bases: TGTGCCAGCAGCCAAGGGACTAGCGGGAGTTACAATGAGCAGTTCTTC. Translation gives CASSQGTSGSYNEQFF. The genes are TRBV4-2 and TRBJ2-1; 13 bases line up with TRBD2. The CDR3 length is 16 residues. With 1 base clipped from V and 4 bases from J, the junction kept 1 base outside the gene matches. Looked up from germline, CDR1 is LGHNA and CDR2 is YNFKEQ.

The gene calls are TRBV6-9 and TRBJ2-1, with a tentative D call TRBD1 (6 bases). V gave up 0 bases and J gave up 13 bases, with 16 bases separating them. Germline lookup yields CDR1 MNHGY and CDR2 SVAAGI. This CDR3 is 14 amino acids long. In nucleotides, the CDR3 is TGTGCCAGCAGTTATTCCGGGACATTCGTTGAACAGTTCTTC. Translated: CASSYSGTFVEQFF.

The V gene is TRBV28, the J gene TRBJ1-1, with TRBD1 identical over 8 bases. V lost 5 bases and J lost 0; bases outside the gene matches: 5. Germline V gives CDR1 MDHEN, CDR2 SYDVKM. This CDR3 contains 15 residues. In nucleotides, the CDR3 is TGTGCCAGCAGTCAGGCAGGGGGCTTGAACACTGAAGCTTTCTTT. This sequence encodes CASSQAGGLNTEAFF.

The genes are TRBV9 and TRBJ1-4, with a tentative D call TRBD1 (6 bases). The CDR3 is made up of 17 amino acids. In germline, CDR1 is SGDLS, CDR2 YYNGEE. V was clipped by 3 bases and J by 5 bases, with 20 bases between them. The CDR3 bases are TGTGCCAGCAGCGCCCGGGGGGGGGCGGACAAAAATGAAAAACTGTTTTTT. Residues: CASSARGGADKNEKLFF.

V gene TRBV4-1 combines with J gene TRBJ1-6; TRBD1 matches 7 bases. J lost 11 bases, V lost 0 bases, and 10 bases had no gene match. The germline CDR1 and CDR2 sequences are MGHRA and YSYEKL. This CDR3 spans 16 amino acids. For the CDR3, the DNA is TGCGCCAGCAGCCAAGATTTTGCAGGGGGTAGAACACCCCTCCACTTT. It yields the protein CASSQDFAGGRTPLHF.

This clone came up once. At one of its ends the junction is not consistent with the germline gene, which may arise from a read error. The chain carries TRBV5-1 and TRBJ2-2; TRBD2 matches at 10 bases. Germline V gene sequence: CDR1 SGHRS, CDR2 YFSETQ. The CDR3 length is 17 residues. DNA for the CDR3: TGTGCCAGCAGCCCGCCTTCAGCGGGAGGGCCAGGCGGGGAGCTGTTTTTT. It specifies CASSPPSAGGPGGELFF. The whole variable domain, remainder taken from reference TRBV5-1 and TRBJ2-2, is KAGVTQTPRYLIKTRGQQVTLSCSPISGHRSVSWYQQTPGQGLQFLFEYFSETQRNKGNFPGRFSGRQFSNSRSEMNVSTLELGDSALYLCASSPPSAGGPGGELFFGEGSRLTVL.

The rearrangement joins TRBV7-6 to TRBJ1-6, with TRBD1 identical over 8 bases. J gave up 3 bases and V 0 bases, and 1 base lay outside the gene matches. This CDR3 is built from 16 residues. Germline loops: CDR1 SGHVS, CDR2 FNYEAQ. CDR3 sequence reads: CASSLADRVYNSPLHF. DNA of the CDR3: TGTGCCAGCAGCTTAGCGGACAGGGTCTATAATTCACCCCTCCACTTT.

The table lists this clone with a few counts. The chain links TRBV13 to TRBJ2-7, with 9 bases matching TRBD2. The CDR3 is made up of 14 amino acids. The ends lost 4 bases at V and 3 bases at J; junction bases unmatched: 4. Germline CDR1 PRHDT, CDR2 FYEKMQ (reference sequence). Written as DNA, the CDR3 is TGTGCCAGCAGCTCGAGACTAGCGGACTACGAGCAGTACGTC. Translating gives CASSSRLADYEQYV.

The J gene is TRBJ2-7, the V gene TRBV10-1; a possible D gene is TRBD2 (6 bases). CDR3 size: 15 residues. In germline, CDR1 is WNHNN, CDR2 SYGVQD (reference sequence). The V end lost 8 bases, the J end lost 0 bases, and 17 bases lay between the germline ends. CDR3 residues: CASRNHSGSSYEQYV. Here the CDR3 DNA reads TGCGCCAGCCGAAACCATAGCGGAAGCTCCTACGAGCAGTACGTC.

This CDR3 is CASSHHLWGEANYGYTF. Here the CDR3 DNA reads TGTGCCAGCAGCCACCATCTGTGGGGGGAAGCTAACTATGGCTACACCTTC. V usage is TRBV7-9 and J usage is TRBJ1-2; a possible D gene is TRBD1 (5 bases). Germline V CDR1 and CDR2: SEHNR, FQNEAQ (reference sequence). The CDR3 is made up of 17 amino acids. Trimming cost V 5 bases and J 0 bases, with 19 bases left between them.